The text below deals with one T cell receptor (beta chain). What it binds is not known. Produced via immunoSEQ multiplex PCR; TCRdb's table is partial and in-frame only. Of 77,000 or so clones listed, 70% to 85% are singletons. Germline V CDR1 and CDR2: MNHEY, SMNVEV (reference sequence). After removal of 6 bases from V and 11 bases from J, the junction contained 3 bases not matched to a gene. The CDR3 contains 12 residues. People whose metastatic non-small-cell lung cancer was chemo-refractory got focal radiation along with CTLA-4 blockade by ipilimumab. The entry originates in a study of radiotherapy plus CTLA-4 blockade in lung cancer. For the study at large: Overall, 18% of patients showed an objective response, while 31% attained disease control. The study, taken as a whole, reports: In blood, TCR clones derived from the tumor expanded after radiotherapy plus ipilimumab. Early blood T cell clone changes and increased post-radiation serum interferon-beta were reportedly the strongest response predictors.

This clonotype was sampled from a human donor with non-small cell lung cancer whose response to radiotherapy plus ipilimumab could not be evaluated. The chain is built from TRBV27 and TRBJ2-3; 12 bases are shared with TRBD2. The sample was peripheral blood, taken from a patient treated with radiotherapy plus ipilimumab. The CDR3 loop is CASRETSGGQYF. For the CDR3, the DNA is TGTGCCAGCAGGGAGACTAGCGGGGGGCAGTATTTT.